Listed here are 26 T cell receptor beta chains from one sample, sequenced in a study of cytomegalovirus exposure and HLA in healthy donors. TCRdb's copy holds only in-frame clones and misses some; the assay was immunoSEQ multiplex PCR. The sample contains more than 250,000 clones, 80% to 90% of which appear only once. Sequencing used PBMCs. The receptors stem from a woman aged 18-30 years in good health and CMV-seronegative.

This clone was observed a few times. The chain combines TRBV27 with TRBJ2-7; TRBD2 matches 9 bases. Germline lookup yields CDR1 MNHEY and CDR2 SMNVEV (reference sequence). Trimming cost V 5 bases and J 3 bases; bases outside gene matches: 11. The CDR3 length is 16 residues. In DNA form, the CDR3 reads TGTGCCAGCAGTGCGCGGACTAGCGAGACCCTCTACGAGCAGTACTTC. Translated, it gives CASSARTSETLYEQYF.

CDR3 amino acids: CASSQEVGGGELFF. The DNA of the CDR3 is TGTGCCAGCAGCCAAGAGGTCGGGGGCGGGGAGCTGTTTTTT. This chain connects TRBV4-2 to TRBJ2-2, with D possibly TRBD2 on 6 matching bases. CDR3 length equals 14 residues. CDR1 is LGHNA and CDR2 is YNFKEQ in the germline V gene. V was cut by 0 bases and J by 7 bases, with 9 bases left in between.

J is TRBJ2-7 and V is TRBV7-2; 8 bases map to TRBD2. Germline-derived CDR1 and CDR2 are SGHTA and FQGNSA. The CDR3 sequence is 15 residues long. V trimming: 1 base; J trimming: 4 bases; junction bases outside the gene matches: 6. The CDR3: CASSLVTGGLYEQYF. CDR3 in DNA: TGTGCCAGCAGCTTAGTAACGGGAGGGCTTTACGAGCAGTACTTC.

The chain joins TRBV7-6 to TRBJ2-1; 8 bases are a match to TRBD2. The germline CDR1 and CDR2 sequences are SGHVS and FNYEAQ. The V and J ends lost 0 bases and 6 bases, in that order; junction bases with no gene match: 10. There are 17 residues in the CDR3. DNA for the CDR3: TGTGCCAGCAGCTTAGCGTCGGGACTAGTTCTTCCCAATGAGCAGTTCTTC. It specifies CASSLASGLVLPNEQFF. The variable domain in full, with the rest retrieved from reference TRBV7-6 and TRBJ2-1, is GAGVSQSPRYKVTKRGQDVALRCDPISGHVSLYWYRQALGQGPEFLTYFNYEAQQDKSGLPNDRFSAERPEGSISTLTIQRTEQRDSAMYRCASSLASGLVLPNEQFFGPGTRLTVL.

This rearrangement joins TRBV10-3 to TRBJ1-5, with 7 nucleotides matching TRBD1. The CDR3 covers 14 residues. Germline values: CDR1 ENHRY, CDR2 SYGVKD. With 5 bases clipped from V and 3 bases from J, the junction kept 4 bases outside the gene matches. The CDR3 DNA follows: TGTGCCATCAGTAAAGACAGGGACAATCAGCCCCAGCATTTT. As protein: CAISKDRDNQPQHF.

This chain connects TRBV21-1 to TRBJ1-2. TRBV21-1 is described as a pseudogene. CDR3 size: 15 residues. In DNA form, the CDR3 reads TGTGCCAGCAGCAAAGGGGGGGGCCCACGGGGTGGCTACACCTTC. This sequence encodes CASSKGGGPRGGYTF.

The CDR3 nucleotides are TGTGCCAGCAGCTTGCGGACATTCAGGAACACTGAAGCTTTCTTT. Its translation is CASSLRTFRNTEAFF. V gene TRBV5-8 combines with J gene TRBJ1-1, with D maybe TRBD1 (5 bases). The CDR3 loop spans 15 amino acids. The V gene's germline CDR1 is SGHTS and CDR2 YDEGEE. The V end lost 1 base, the J end lost 1 base, and 11 bases lay between the germline ends.

J is TRBJ1-2 and V is TRBV27; 7 nucleotides align to TRBD1. The J segment lost 2 bases and the V segment lost 4 bases, leaving 1 base of the junction unmatched. This CDR3 contains 13 residues. Germline lookup yields CDR1 MNHEY and CDR2 SMNVEV (reference sequence). The CDR3 sequence is CASSSGQNYGYTF. The CDR3 bases are TGTGCCAGCAGTTCGGGACAGAACTATGGCTACACCTTC.

This chain uses TRBV29-1 with TRBJ1-1; no definite D call. The germline V and J ends were trimmed by 0 bases and 1 base, with 6 bases remaining between them. The CDR3 length is 13 residues. The germline gives CDR1 SQVTM, CDR2 ANQGSEA. CDR3 DNA sequence: TGCAGCGTTGAAGATGGGCAGAACACTGAAGCTTTCTTT. This codes for CSVEDGQNTEAFF. Full variable domain (rest looked up from reference TRBV29-1 and TRBJ1-1): SAVISQKPSRDICQRGTSLTIQCQVDSQVTMMFWYRQQPGQSLTLIATANQGSEATYESGFVIDKFPISRPNLTFSTLTVSNMSPEDSSIYLCSVEDGQNTEAFFGQGTRLTVV.

The CDR3 DNA is TGCGCCAGCAGCCAAGACCATGGGACTAGCGGGGACTACAATGAGCAGTTCTTC. Protein: CASSQDHGTSGDYNEQFF. This chain joins TRBV4-3 and TRBJ2-1; 13 nucleotides align to TRBD2. Per germline, CDR1 LGHNA and CDR2 YSLEER. CDR3 length equals 18 residues. The ends lost 0 bases at V and 3 bases at J; junction bases unmatched: 5.

This clone was detected only once. CDR3: CASTGERRAFF. CDR3 nucleotides: TGCGCCAGCACAGGGGAGAGACGAGCTTTCTTT. The chain carries TRBV4-3 and TRBJ1-1; D might be TRBD1 (6 bases). The V end lost 7 bases, the J end lost 10 bases, and 13 bases lay between the germline ends. Germline CDR1 reads LGHNA; CDR2 reads YSLEER. This CDR3 contains 11 residues.

The chain combines TRBV5-1 with TRBJ1-2, with D tentatively TRBD1 (6 bases). This CDR3 has 15 residues. Between the trimmed V and J ends, which lost 0 bases and 8 bases, there was a span of 17 bases. CDR1 and CDR2 from the germline V gene are SGHRS and YFSETQ. The DNA for the CDR3 is TGCGCCAGCAGCTTGGAATCAGGACAGACTTCAGGCTACACCTTC. Translating gives CASSLESGQTSGYTF.

This clone was observed a single time. J is TRBJ2-3 and V is TRBV27; TRBD1 aligns across 8 bases. The CDR3 consists of 14 residues. Germline V gene data show CDR1 as MNHEY and CDR2 as SMNVEV (reference sequence). The J segment lost 2 bases and the V segment lost 4 bases, leaving 2 bases of the junction unmatched. CDR3 in DNA: TGTGCCAGCAGTTGGACAGGGCCCACAGATACGCAGTATTTT. Translating it yields CASSWTGPTDTQYF.

The chain is built from TRBV7-2 and TRBJ2-5; 9 bases line up with TRBD2. The CDR3 is made up of 15 amino acids. The V gene end was trimmed by 5 bases and the J gene end by 2 bases; junction bases not matched to a gene: 6. Germline V gene lookup returns CDR1 SGHTA and CDR2 FQGNSA. Here the CDR3 reads CASSRGGAPQETQYF. CDR3 in DNA: TGTGCCAGCAGCCGCGGGGGGGCGCCTCAAGAGACCCAGTACTTC.

The chain uses TRBV14 and TRBJ2-7; no clear D gene. The CDR3 loop spans 15 amino acids. Trimming removed 1 base at V and 3 bases at J, with 13 bases between. In germline, CDR1 is SGHDN, CDR2 FVKESK. The CDR3 coding sequence is TGTGCCAGCAGCCAAGCATATTGGCAGTACTACGAGCAGTACTTC. Protein sequence: CASSQAYWQYYEQYF.

The rearrangement links TRBV6-6 to TRBJ1-1, with D hard to call. The CDR3 consists of 12 residues. In germline, CDR1 is MNHNY, CDR2 SVGAGI (reference sequence). V was trimmed by 7 bases and J by 7 bases, leaving 13 bases between them. CDR3 loop: CASNLPPGEAFF. CDR3 DNA sequence: TGTGCCAGCAACCTGCCCCCGGGTGAAGCTTTCTTT.

To note about this clone: Other DNA sequences in this specimen translate into the identical CDR3. This chain uses TRBV27 with TRBJ2-5; a possible D gene is TRBD1 (5 bases). The CDR3 sequence is 14 residues long. CDR1 is MNHEY and CDR2 is SMNVEV in the germline V gene (reference sequence). Trimming took 0 bases from V and 7 from J, leaving 12 bases between them. CDR3 loop: CASSLSGQVGTQYF. The CDR3 DNA sequence: TGTGCCAGCAGTTTATCGGGGCAGGTTGGGACCCAGTACTTC.

CDR3 DNA: TGTGCCAGCAGTATACCATGGACAGGTTACTATGAGCAGTTCTTC. Encoded protein: CASSIPWTGYYEQFF. The rearrangement links TRBV28 to TRBJ2-1; TRBD1 aligns across 7 bases. The length of the CDR3 is 15 residues. CDR1 MDHEN and CDR2 SYDVKM come from the germline V gene. V lost 5 bases to trimming and J lost 8 bases; unmatched junction nucleotides: 12.

The rearrangement uses TRBV27 and TRBJ2-5; 8 bases map to TRBD2. Germline V gene sequence: CDR1 MNHEY, CDR2 SMNVEV (reference sequence). The length of the CDR3 is 16 residues. Trimming took 8 bases from V and 5 from J; bases not matched to a gene: 16. As DNA, the CDR3 is TGTGCCAGCTCCGCGGGAGCGGGAGAGATCTGGGAGACCCAGTACTTC. It yields the protein CASSAGAGEIWETQYF.

This chain connects TRBV4-2 to TRBJ1-2; D possibly corresponds to TRBD1 (6 bases). This CDR3 comprises 14 residues. V was clipped by 1 base and J by 8 bases, with 14 bases between them. Germline CDR1 is LGHNA and CDR2 is YNFKEQ. The CDR3 region has the DNA TGTGCCAGCAGCCAAGGAGGGGGATTTGGCGGCTACACCTTC. It translates to CASSQGGGFGGYTF.

This clone has more than one count but fewer than ten. This rearrangement joins TRBV5-1 to TRBJ2-2; D is unresolved. With 1 base removed from V and 9 bases from J, the gap between germline ends came to 10 bases. This CDR3 region has 13 residues. Germline CDR1 is SGHRS and CDR2 is YFSETQ. CDR3 sequence (DNA): TGCGCCAGCAGCTTGATTAACAACAGGGAGCTGTTTTTT. Amino acid sequence: CASSLINNRELFF.

The DNA of the CDR3 is TGTGCCAGCAGTTATTCCGGGACAGTCACCGGGGAGCTGTTTTTT. Translating it yields CASSYSGTVTGELFF. This chain connects TRBV6-5 to TRBJ2-2; 7 bases are shared with TRBD1. Germline CDR1 MNHEY, CDR2 SVGAGI. Trimming took 3 bases from V and 4 from J; bases not matched to a gene: 5. The CDR3 runs to 15 residues.

The rearrangement links TRBV5-1 to TRBJ1-4; no clear D gene. This CDR3 has 14 residues. V lost 1 base to trimming and J lost 6 bases, with 10 bases between them. The V gene's germline CDR1 is SGHRS and CDR2 YFSETQ. Written as DNA, the CDR3 is TGCGCCAGCAGCTTGTTCCCCACAGATGAAAAACTGTTTTTT. This translates into CASSLFPTDEKLFF.

The sample holds a few counts of this clone. This rearrangement joins TRBV6-1 to TRBJ2-4, with TRBD1 identical over 7 bases. Losses at the gene ends were 5 bases for V and 1 base for J; bases not matched to a gene: 5. This CDR3 has 15 residues. Germline CDR1 MNHNS, CDR2 SASEGT. The CDR3 coding sequence is TGTGCCAGCAGTTTGACAGGGTCGGCCAAAAACATTCAGTACTTC. This sequence encodes CASSLTGSAKNIQYF.

This chain connects TRBV6-4 to TRBJ1-2; 11 nucleotides agree with TRBD1. The trim removed 3 bases at V and 4 bases at J, leaving 4 bases unmatched. The CDR3 contains 15 residues. Germline CDR1 is MRHNA and CDR2 is SNTAGT. CDR3 DNA sequence: TGTGCCAGCAGTGAAAGGGACAGGGGGGGCTATGGCTACACCTTC. Translated, it gives CASSERDRGGYGYTF.

The V and J genes are TRBV27 and TRBJ1-1; possible D gene TRBD1, 6 bases. Germline CDR1 MNHEY, CDR2 SMNVEV (reference sequence). V lost 5 bases to trimming and J lost 0 bases, with 16 bases between them. The CDR3 length is 16 residues. CDR3 protein: CASSHGEGGMNTEAFF. CDR3 bases: TGTGCCAGCAGTCATGGGGAGGGGGGCATGAACACTGAAGCTTTCTTT.